Shown below are 12 T cell receptor beta chains from a single sample sequenced in a study of blood T cells in healthy people across ages. It was with a sample-barcoded 5' primer and a J-beta primer mix that a second PCR of about 7 to 12 cycles was run. TCRdb passed the 5' RACE reads through MiXCR, listing each CDR3 protein once. Altogether 650,000 to 700,000 distinct CDR3 sequences are present, 32% being singletons, with the ten largest covering 15%. Source material: blood. These receptors all stem from a woman of 80 years or more in good health.

The V and J genes are TRBV7-9 and TRBJ2-5; 14 bases match TRBD2. This CDR3 is built from 17 residues. Per the germline V gene, CDR1 is SEHNR and CDR2 is FQNEAQ (reference sequence). V lost 4 bases and J lost 6; bases outside the gene matches: 10. The CDR3 sequence: CASSWGTSGRREQTQYF. CDR3 coding DNA: TGTGCCAGCAGCTGGGGGACTAGCGGGAGACGTGAGCAGACCCAGTACTTC.

The chain joins TRBV24-1 to TRBJ2-6, with TRBD1 identical over 8 bases. V trimming: 4 bases; J trimming: 2 bases; junction bases outside the gene matches: 3. Germline V gene lookup returns CDR1 KGHDR and CDR2 SFDVKD. The CDR3 has 16 residues. The CDR3 spells CATSEPTGAGANVLTF. The CDR3 DNA reads as TGTGCCACCAGTGAACCGACAGGGGCTGGGGCCAACGTCCTGACTTTC.

This rearrangement joins TRBV7-2 to TRBJ2-3; 8 nucleotides align to TRBD2. CDR3 length: 14 amino acids. J gave up 6 bases and V 11 bases, and 13 bases lay outside the gene matches. Germline CDR1 reads SGHTA; CDR2 reads FQGNSA. The CDR3 loop is CAGGVGGGRDTQYF. The CDR3 DNA follows: TGTGCCGGGGGAGTCGGGGGGGGCAGGGATACGCAGTATTTT.

This clonotype has a count of ten or more. The chain has TRBV7-2 and TRBJ2-7; D uncertain. Trimming removed 5 bases at V and 7 bases at J, with 18 bases between. This CDR3 is 14 amino acids long. In germline, CDR1 is SGHTA, CDR2 FQGNSA. As DNA, the CDR3 is TGTGCCAGCAGCCCAGACCCCAACGGAAATGAGCAGTACTTC. Amino acids: CASSPDPNGNEQYF.

The genes are TRBV12-3 or TRBV12-4 and TRBJ1-1; D call uncertain. This CDR3 has 12 amino acids. V was trimmed by 3 bases and J by 4 bases, leaving 6 bases between them. CDR3 protein: CASSFSSTEAFF. DNA of the CDR3: TGTGCCAGCAGTTTCAGTTCCACTGAAGCTTTCTTT.

The gene calls are TRBV7-2 and TRBJ2-3; D is uncertain. Deletions cut 3 bases from V and 6 bases from J, with 10 bases between. The CDR3 sequence is 13 residues long. The germline V gene has CDR1 SGHTA and CDR2 FQGNSA. CDR3 region: CASSLPEPDTQYF. DNA of the CDR3: TGTGCCAGCAGCTTGCCTGAACCGGATACGCAGTATTTT.

The chain joins TRBV3-1 to TRBJ1-1; D is unclear. Per germline, CDR1 LGHDT and CDR2 YNNKEL (reference sequence). Trimming took off 2 bases at V and 5 bases at J, with 9 bases between the two ends. This CDR3 comprises 13 residues. The CDR3 protein is CASSQLRTTEAFF. As DNA, the CDR3 is TGTGCCAGCAGCCAACTGAGAACTACTGAAGCTTTCTTT.

Concerning this clonotype: This could be a read error, since a much larger clone is one nucleotide away. The chain links TRBV7-2 to TRBJ1-6; perhaps TRBD1 as D (6 bases). Deletions cut 4 bases from V and 10 bases from J, with 17 bases between. Germline CDR1 SGHTA, CDR2 FQGNSA. The CDR3 has 15 amino acids. In DNA, the CDR3 is TGTGCCAGCAGCTGTAAAGGGGGAGCCGGATCACCCCTCCACTTT. Translated: CASSCKGGAGSPLHF.

This chain connects TRBV5-5 to TRBJ1-2, with D tentatively TRBD1 (5 bases). The CDR3 runs to 15 residues. The germline V gene encodes CDR1 SGHKS and CDR2 YYEKEE (reference sequence). V lost 4 bases to trimming and J lost 4 bases, with 17 bases between them. The CDR3 sequence is CASSPTGGPSYGYTF. CDR3 sequence (DNA): TGTGCCAGCAGCCCTACGGGGGGACCCTCCTATGGCTACACCTTC.

This clonotype occurred many times. The V call is TRBV6-2 or TRBV6-3, the J call TRBJ1-5; the D gene is possibly TRBD1 (6 bases). Trimming shortened V by 3 bases and J by 1 base, and 19 bases separated the two germline ends. The length of the CDR3 is 18 residues. Germline V gives CDR1 MNHEY, CDR2 SVGEGT. Here the CDR3 DNA reads TGTGCCAGCAGTTATGGGGGAGGGGGTCTAAGAAGCAATCAGCCCCAGCATTTT. It codes for CASSYGGGGLRSNQPQHF.

In its sample, this clonotype was seen a few times. This could be a read error, since a much larger clone is one nucleotide away. This chain uses TRBV12-3 or TRBV12-4 with TRBJ2-5; TRBD1 is a possible D gene (5 bases). V was shortened by 6 bases and J by 12 bases, with 23 bases between the two germline ends. CDR3 length: 14 residues. CDR3 amino acids: CASRYSSGPPEEYF. The CDR3 DNA follows: TGTGCCAGCAGATACTCATCAGGGCCCCCAGAGGAGTACTTC.

The table lists this clonotype with many counts. The chain uses TRBV5-1 and TRBJ2-6, with D possibly being TRBD2 (5 bases). Germline lookup yields CDR1 SGHRS and CDR2 YFSETQ. The CDR3 contains 14 residues. The V end was cut by 5 bases, the J end by 3 bases, with 9 bases between. In DNA form, the CDR3 reads TGCGCCAGCAGAGCGGCTCTTGGGGCCAACGTCCTGACTTTC. It is translated as CASRAALGANVLTF.